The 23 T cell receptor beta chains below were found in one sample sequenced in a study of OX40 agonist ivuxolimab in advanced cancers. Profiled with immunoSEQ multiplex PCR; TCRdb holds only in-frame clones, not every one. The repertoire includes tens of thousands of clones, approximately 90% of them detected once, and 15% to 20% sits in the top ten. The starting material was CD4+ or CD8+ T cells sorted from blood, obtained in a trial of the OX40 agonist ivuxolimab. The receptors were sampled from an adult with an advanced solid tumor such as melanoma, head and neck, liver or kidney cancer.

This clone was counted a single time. The CDR3 reads CASSQDHYSGGQGIDGYTF. In DNA form, the CDR3 reads TGCGCCAGCAGCCAAGATCATTATAGCGGGGGACAGGGAATCGATGGCTACACCTTC. The rearrangement joins TRBV4-1 to TRBJ1-2, with 9 bases fitting TRBD1. Trimming removed 0 bases from V and 6 bases from J; junction bases left unmatched: 17. Germline V CDR1 and CDR2: MGHRA, YSYEKL. This CDR3 is 19 amino acids long.

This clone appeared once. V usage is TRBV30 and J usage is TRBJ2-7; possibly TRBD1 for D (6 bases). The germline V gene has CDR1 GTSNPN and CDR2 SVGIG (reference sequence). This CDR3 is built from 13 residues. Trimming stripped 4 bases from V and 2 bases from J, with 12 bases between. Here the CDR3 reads CAWNRAQPYEQYF. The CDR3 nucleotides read TGTGCCTGGAACAGGGCCCAACCCTACGAGCAGTACTTC.

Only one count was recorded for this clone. The CDR3 coding sequence is TGCGCCAGCAGCACCGGACTAGCGGGAACGAAATACAATGAGCAGTTCTTC. This sequence encodes CASSTGLAGTKYNEQFF. The chain joins TRBV10-2 to TRBJ2-1, with TRBD2 matching 12 bases. CDR1 is WSHSY and CDR2 is SAAADI in the germline V gene. CDR3 size: 17 residues. Trimming at V came to 6 bases and at J to 4 bases, leaving 10 bases not matched to a gene.

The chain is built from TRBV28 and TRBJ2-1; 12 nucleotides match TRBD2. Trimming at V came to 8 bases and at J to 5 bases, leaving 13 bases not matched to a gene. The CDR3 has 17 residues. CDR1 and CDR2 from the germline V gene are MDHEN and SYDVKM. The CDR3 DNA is TGTGCCAGCCGCGGGACTAGCGGGTGGGCGAAGCACAATGAGCAGTTCTTC. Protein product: CASRGTSGWAKHNEQFF.

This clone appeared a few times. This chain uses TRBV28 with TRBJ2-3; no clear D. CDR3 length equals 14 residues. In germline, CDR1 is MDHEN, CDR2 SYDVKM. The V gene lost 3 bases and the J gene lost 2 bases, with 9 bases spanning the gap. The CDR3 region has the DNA TGTGCCAGCAGTTTGAGGTCATCCACAGATACGCAGTATTTT. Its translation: CASSLRSSTDTQYF.

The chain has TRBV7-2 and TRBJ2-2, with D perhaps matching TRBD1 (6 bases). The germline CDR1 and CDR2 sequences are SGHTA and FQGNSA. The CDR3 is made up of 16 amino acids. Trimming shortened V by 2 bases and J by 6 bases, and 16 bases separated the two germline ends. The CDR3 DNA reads TGTGCCAGCAGCTTATGGGGGCCGAGGGTAGCCGGGGAGCTGTTTTTT. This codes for CASSLWGPRVAGELFF.

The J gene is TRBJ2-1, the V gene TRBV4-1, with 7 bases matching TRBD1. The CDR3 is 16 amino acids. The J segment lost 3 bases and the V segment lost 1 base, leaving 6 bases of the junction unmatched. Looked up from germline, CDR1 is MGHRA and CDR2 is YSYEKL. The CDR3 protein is CASSQAGTDLYNEQFF. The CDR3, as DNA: TGCGCCAGCAGCCAAGCCGGGACAGACCTCTACAATGAGCAGTTCTTC.

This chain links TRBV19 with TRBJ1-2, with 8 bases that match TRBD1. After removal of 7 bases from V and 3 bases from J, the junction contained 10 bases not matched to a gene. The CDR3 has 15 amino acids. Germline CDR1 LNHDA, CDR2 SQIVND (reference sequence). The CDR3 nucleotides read TGTGCCAGTACCCATCCCGGACAGGGACACTATGGCTACACCTTC. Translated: CASTHPGQGHYGYTF.

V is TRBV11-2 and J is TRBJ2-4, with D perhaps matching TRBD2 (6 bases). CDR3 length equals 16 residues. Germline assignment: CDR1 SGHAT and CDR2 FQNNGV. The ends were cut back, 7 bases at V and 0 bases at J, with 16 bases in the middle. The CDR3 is CASTPSRELAKNIQYF. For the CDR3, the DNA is TGTGCCAGCACCCCAAGTCGGGAGCTAGCCAAAAACATTCAGTACTTC.

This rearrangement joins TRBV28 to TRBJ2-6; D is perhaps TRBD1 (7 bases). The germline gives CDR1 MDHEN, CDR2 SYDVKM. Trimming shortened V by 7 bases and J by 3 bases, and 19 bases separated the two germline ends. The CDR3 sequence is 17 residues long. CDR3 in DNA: TGTGCCAGCAACCCCCGGAGGGGGCGGGGTGGGGCCAACGTCCTGACTTTC. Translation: CASNPRRGRGGANVLTF.

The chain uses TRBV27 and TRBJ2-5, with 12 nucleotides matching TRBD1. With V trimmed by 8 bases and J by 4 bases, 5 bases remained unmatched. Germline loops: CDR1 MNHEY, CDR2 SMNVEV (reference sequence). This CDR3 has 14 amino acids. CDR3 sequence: CASGGQGAGETQYF. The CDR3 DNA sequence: TGTGCCAGCGGGGGACAGGGGGCCGGAGAGACCCAGTACTTC.

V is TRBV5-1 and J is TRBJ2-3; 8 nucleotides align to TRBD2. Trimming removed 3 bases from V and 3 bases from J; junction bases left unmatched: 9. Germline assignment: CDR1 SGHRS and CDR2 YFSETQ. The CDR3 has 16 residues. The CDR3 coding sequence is TGCGCCAGCAGCTCCCAAGCGGGAGTGGGGACAGATACGCAGTATTTT. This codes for CASSSQAGVGTDTQYF. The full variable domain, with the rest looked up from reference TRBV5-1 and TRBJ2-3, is KAGVTQTPRYLIKTRGQQVTLSCSPISGHRSVSWYQQTPGQGLQFLFEYFSETQRNKGNFPGRFSGRQFSNSRSEMNVSTLELGDSALYLCASSSQAGVGTDTQYFGPGTRLTVL.

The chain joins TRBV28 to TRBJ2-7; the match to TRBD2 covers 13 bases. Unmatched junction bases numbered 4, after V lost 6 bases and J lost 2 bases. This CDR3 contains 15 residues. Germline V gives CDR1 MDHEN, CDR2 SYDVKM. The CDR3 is CASRMTSGRTYEQYF. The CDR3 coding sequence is TGTGCCAGCAGGATGACTAGCGGGAGGACCTACGAGCAGTACTTC. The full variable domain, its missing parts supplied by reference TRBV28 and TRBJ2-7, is DVKVTQSSRYLVKRTGEKVFLECVQDMDHENMFWYRQDPGLGLRLIYFSYDVKMKEKGDIPEGYSVSREKKERFSLILESASTNQTSMYLCASRMTSGRTYEQYFGPGTRLTVT.

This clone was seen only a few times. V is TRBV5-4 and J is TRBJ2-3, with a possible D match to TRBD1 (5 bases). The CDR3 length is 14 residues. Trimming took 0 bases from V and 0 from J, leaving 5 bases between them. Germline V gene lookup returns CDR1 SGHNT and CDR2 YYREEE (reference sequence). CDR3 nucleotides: TGTGCCAGCAGCTTGGCAGGGAGCACAGATACGCAGTATTTT. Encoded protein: CASSLAGSTDTQYF.

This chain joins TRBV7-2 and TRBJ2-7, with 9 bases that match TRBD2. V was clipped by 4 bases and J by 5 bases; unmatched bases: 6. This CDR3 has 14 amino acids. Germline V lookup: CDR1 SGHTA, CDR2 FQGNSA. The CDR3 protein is CASSSREGHNEQYF. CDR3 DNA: TGTGCCAGCAGCTCGCGGGAGGGCCACAACGAGCAGTACTTC.

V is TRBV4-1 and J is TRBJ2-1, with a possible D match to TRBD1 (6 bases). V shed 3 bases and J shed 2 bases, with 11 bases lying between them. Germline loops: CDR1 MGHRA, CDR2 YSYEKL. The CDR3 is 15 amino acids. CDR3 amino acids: CASSHPGDTYNEQFF. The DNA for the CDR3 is TGCGCCAGCAGCCATCCAGGGGATACCTACAATGAGCAGTTCTTC.

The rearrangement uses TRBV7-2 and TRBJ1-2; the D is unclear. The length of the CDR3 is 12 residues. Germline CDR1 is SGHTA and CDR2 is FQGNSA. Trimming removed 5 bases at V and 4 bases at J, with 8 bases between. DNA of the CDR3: TGTGCCAGCAGCCTCAGCAGCTATGGCTACACCTTC. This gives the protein CASSLSSYGYTF.

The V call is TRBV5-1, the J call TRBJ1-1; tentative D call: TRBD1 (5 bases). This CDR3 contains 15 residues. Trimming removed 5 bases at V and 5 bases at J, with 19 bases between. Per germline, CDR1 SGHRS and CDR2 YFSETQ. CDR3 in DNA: TGCGCCAGCAGTGAGCGTGTTGGGGCAGGGACTGAAGCTTTCTTT. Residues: CASSERVGAGTEAFF.

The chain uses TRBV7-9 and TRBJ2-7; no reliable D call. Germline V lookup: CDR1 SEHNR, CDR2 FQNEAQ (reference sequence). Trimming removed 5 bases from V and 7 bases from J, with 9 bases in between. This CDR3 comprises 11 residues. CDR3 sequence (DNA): TGTGCCAGCAGCATGATTAAAGAGCAGTACTTC. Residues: CASSMIKEQYF.

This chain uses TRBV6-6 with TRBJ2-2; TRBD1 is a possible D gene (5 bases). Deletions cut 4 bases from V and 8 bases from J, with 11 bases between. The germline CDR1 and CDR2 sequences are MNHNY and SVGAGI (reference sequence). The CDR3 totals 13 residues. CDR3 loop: CASSLGVSGELFF. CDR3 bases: TGTGCCAGCAGTTTAGGGGTTTCGGGGGAGCTGTTTTTT.

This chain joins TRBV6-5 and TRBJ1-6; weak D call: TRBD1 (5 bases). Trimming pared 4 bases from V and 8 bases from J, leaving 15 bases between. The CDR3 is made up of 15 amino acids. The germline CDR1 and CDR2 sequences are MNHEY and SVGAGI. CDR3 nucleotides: TGTGCCAGCAGTTTCGGGACGGAAGGCTATTCACCCCTCCACTTT. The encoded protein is CASSFGTEGYSPLHF.

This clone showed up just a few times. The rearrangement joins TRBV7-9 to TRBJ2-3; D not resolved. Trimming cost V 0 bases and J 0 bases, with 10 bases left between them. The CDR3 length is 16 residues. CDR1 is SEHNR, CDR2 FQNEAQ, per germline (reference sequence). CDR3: CASSLAVVGSTDTQYF. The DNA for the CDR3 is TGTGCCAGCAGCTTAGCCGTTGTCGGCAGCACAGATACGCAGTATTTT.

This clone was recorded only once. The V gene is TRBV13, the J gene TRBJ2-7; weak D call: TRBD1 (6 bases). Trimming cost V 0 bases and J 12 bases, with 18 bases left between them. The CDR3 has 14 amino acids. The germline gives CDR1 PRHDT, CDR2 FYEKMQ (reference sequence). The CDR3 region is CASSLGSRGPPRYF. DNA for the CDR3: TGTGCCAGCAGCTTAGGATCCAGGGGTCCTCCCCGGTACTTC.